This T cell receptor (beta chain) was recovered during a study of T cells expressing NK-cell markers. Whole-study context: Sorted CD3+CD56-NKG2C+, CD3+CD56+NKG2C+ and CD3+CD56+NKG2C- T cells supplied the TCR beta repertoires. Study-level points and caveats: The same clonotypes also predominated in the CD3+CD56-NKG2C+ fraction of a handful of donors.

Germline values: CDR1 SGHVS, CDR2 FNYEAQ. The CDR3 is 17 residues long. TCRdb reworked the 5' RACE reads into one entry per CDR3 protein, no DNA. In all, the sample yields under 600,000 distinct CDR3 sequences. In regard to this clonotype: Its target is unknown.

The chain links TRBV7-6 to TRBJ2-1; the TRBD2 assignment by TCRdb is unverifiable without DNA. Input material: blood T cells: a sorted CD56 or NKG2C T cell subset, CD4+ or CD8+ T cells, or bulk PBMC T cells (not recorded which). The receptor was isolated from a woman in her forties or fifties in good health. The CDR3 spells CASSRTLVREGGNEQFF.